This TCR beta chain was retrieved from a study of naive and memory T cell subsets. This clonotype was found many times. No antigen is known for it. An equimolar mix of two oligonucleotides served as the beta constant-region primer for TRBC1 and TRBC2. Nested alpha and beta constant-region primers with the SP2 primer drove four PCR rounds on ligated cDNA. TCRdb fed the UMI-ligation and nested PCR reads into MiXCR, producing one record per CDR3 protein. The sample consists of about 160,000 distinct CDR3 sequences, over 20% of them appearing once. Study-wide findings and caveats: Especially in CD8 cells, naive repertoires contained a few larger clonotypes, possibly CD45RA-re-expressing memory cells.

Germline CDR1 DFQATT, CDR2 SNEGSKA (reference sequence). With 3 bases clipped from V and 1 base from J, the junction kept 6 bases outside the gene matches. The CDR3 length is 14 residues. V and J are TRBV20-1 and TRBJ2-7; 7 bases line up with TRBD1. The sample was naive CD4+ T cells from blood. The receptor was isolated from a human donor in good health. The CDR3 nucleotides read TGCAGTGCTAGGAGTCAGGGGGTTTCCTACGAGCAGTACTTC. Its translation: CSARSQGVSYEQYF.